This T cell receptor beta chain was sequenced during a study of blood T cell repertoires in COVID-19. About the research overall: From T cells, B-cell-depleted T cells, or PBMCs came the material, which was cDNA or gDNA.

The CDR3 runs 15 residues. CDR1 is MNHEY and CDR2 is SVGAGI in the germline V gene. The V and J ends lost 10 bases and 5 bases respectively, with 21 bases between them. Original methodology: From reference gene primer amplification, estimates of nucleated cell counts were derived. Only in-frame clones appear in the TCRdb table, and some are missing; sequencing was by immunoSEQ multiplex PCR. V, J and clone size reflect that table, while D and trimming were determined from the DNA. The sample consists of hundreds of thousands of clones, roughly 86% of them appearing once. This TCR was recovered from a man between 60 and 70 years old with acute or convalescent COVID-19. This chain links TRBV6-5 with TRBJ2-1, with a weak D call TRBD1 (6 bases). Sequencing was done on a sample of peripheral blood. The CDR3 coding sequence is TGTGCCACCACCCGACAGGATGGATGGGACAATGAGCAGTTCTTC. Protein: CATTRQDGWDNEQFF.